Listed below are T cell receptor beta chains from one sample, sequenced in a study of T cell repertoires in cytomegalovirus infection. TCRdb independently ran MiXCR on the reads; one entry per CDR3 protein. The sample records approximately 100,000 distinct CDR3 sequences, roughly two fifths being singletons. For these TCRs, the target antigens are not known. Sample: CD8+ T cells from cultured PBMCs, taken from culture after CMV antigen stimulation. These receptors originate from a human donor in good health (CMV status not recorded). Some clones in this sample may be carry-over from other donors' samples. The CDR3 runs from the conserved cysteine through the conserved F or W. D genes are given only for firm matches. The size field is filled for only some rows; it gives once, few, many or a size class.

- | TRBJ1-2 | 13 | TRBV5-4 | - | TGTGCCAGCAGACCCTGGGAGGACTATGGCTACACCTTC | CASRPWEDYGYTF
TRBD1 | TRBJ2-1 | 15 | TRBV7-6 | few | TGTGCCAGCAGCTTAGGGACAGGGGTGCTCAATGAGCAGTTCTTC | CASSLGTGVLNEQFF
TRBD2 | TRBJ2-3 | 18 | TRBV27 | - | TGTGCCAGCAGCTACCTAGCGGGGGGGCCTAGGGACACAGATACGCAGTATTTT | CASSYLAGGPRDTDTQYF
- | TRBJ2-7 | 14 | TRBV6-1 | few | TGTGCCAGCAGTTTTGGACCGAACTCCTACGAGCAGTACTTC | CASSFGPNSYEQYF
TRBD2 | TRBJ2-2 | 13 | TRBV28 | - | TGTGCCACCACCGGGGGGGGCACCGGGGAGCTGTTTTTT | CATTGGGTGELFF
TRBD1 | TRBJ1-1 | 15 | TRBV9 | - | TGTGCCAGCAGCGTAGGTACAGGGGGTAGCACTGAAGCTTTCTTT | CASSVGTGGSTEAFF
- | TRBJ2-1 | 13 | TRBV6-5 | - | TGTGCCAGCACCCTATTACAGGGTGGTGAGCAGTTCTTC | CASTLLQGGEQFF
- | TRBJ1-2 | 15 | TRBV7-9 | - | TGTGCCAGCAGCCCAGACGGAGGGAACAACTATGGCTACACCTTC | CASSPDGGNNYGYTF
- | TRBJ2-5 | 17 | TRBV6-2/TRBV6-3 | - | TGTGCCAGCAGTTACCGTGACCCGGGACCTGGAGGAGAGACCCAGTACTTC | CASSYRDPGPGGETQYF
- | TRBJ1-2 | 16 | TRBV7-8 | many | TGTGCCAGCAGCTTAAGGGAGGAACCCAAGGATTATGGCTACACCTTC | CASSLREEPKDYGYTF
TRBD2 | TRBJ2-1 | 16 | TRBV6-6 | - | TGTGCCAGCAGTTTACTAGCGGGGGGAATAGAGAATGAGCAGTTCTTC | CASSLLAGGIENEQFF
- | TRBJ2-3 | 13 | TRBV19 | once | TGTGCCAGTACCTTAGCTGGCACAGATACGCAGTATTTT | CASTLAGTDTQYF
- | TRBJ1-2 | 13 | TRBV29-1 | - | TGCAGCGTTGACATTGGACGCGACTATGGCTACACCTTC | CSVDIGRDYGYTF
TRBD2 | TRBJ2-3 | 16 | TRBV15 | few | TGTGCCACCAGCCCCCGACTAGCACCCCCCACAGATACGCAGTATTTT | CATSPRLAPPTDTQYF
TRBD1 | TRBJ1-1 | 17 | TRBV12-3/TRBV12-4 | - | TGTGCCAGCAGTTCACCGGGACAGGTCGGGTGGAACACTGAAGCTTTCTTT | CASSSPGQVGWNTEAFF
TRBD1 | TRBJ1-1 | 14 | TRBV7-9 | many | TGTGCCAGCAGCCCGGGACAGGGGGTCACTGAAGCTTTCTTT | CASSPGQGVTEAFF
TRBD2 | TRBJ2-2 | 15 | TRBV2 | - | TGTGCCAGCAGTGAAAGGCTAGCGGGGACCGGGGAGCTGTTTTTT | CASSERLAGTGELFF
TRBD1 | TRBJ1-5 | 14 | TRBV27 | - | TGTGCCAGCCAAAACAGGGGCGTCAATCAGCCCCAGCATTTT | CASQNRGVNQPQHF
- | TRBJ2-7 | 14 | TRBV4-1 | few | TGCGCCAGCAGCCAAGAAGGAGTAGCGCACGAGCAGTACTTC | CASSQEGVAHEQYF
- | TRBJ2-1 | 14 | TRBV2 | - | TGTGCCAGCGGGTGGGGGAGCTCCTACAATGAGCAGTTCTTC | CASGWGSSYNEQFF
- | TRBJ2-3 | 13 | TRBV7-6 | - | TGTGCCAGCAGCTCACTAGCATCGGATACGCAGTATTTT | CASSSLASDTQYF
- | TRBJ1-1 | 16 | TRBV20-1 | - | TGCAGTGCTAGAGATCTGCTAGGGCAGCAGAACACTGAAGCTTTCTTT | CSARDLLGQQNTEAFF
- | TRBJ1-6 | 12 | TRBV2 | - | TGTGCCAGCAGTGGCGGGTCACCGCTCCTCCACTTT | CASSGGSPLLHF
TRBD2 | TRBJ2-1 | 14 | TRBV6-5 | - | TGTGCCAGCAGGTTTAGCGGGGGGCACAATGAGCAGTTCTTC | CASRFSGGHNEQFF
TRBD1 | TRBJ2-7 | 14 | TRBV4-2 | few | TGTGCCAGCAAACTAGGACAGGGTGCCTACGAGCAGTACTTC | CASKLGQGAYEQYF
- | TRBJ1-5 | 15 | TRBV5-7 | few | TGTGCCAGCAGCTTGGTGAGTTATAGCAATCAGCCCCAGCATTTT | CASSLVSYSNQPQHF
- | TRBJ2-3 | 15 | TRBV9 | few | TGTGCCAGCAGCGTATGGGGCGGGGGCTCAGATACGCAGTATTTT | CASSVWGGGSDTQYF
- | TRBJ2-1 | 13 | TRBV7-8 | few | TGTGCCAGCAGCTTAATGGGGGGCAATGAGCAGTTCTTC | CASSLMGGNEQFF
TRBD2 | TRBJ2-4 | 18 | TRBV19 | few | TGTGCCAGTAGTATAGTACCCCCACTAGCGGGGGTCAAAAACATTCAGTACTTC | CASSIVPPLAGVKNIQYF
- | TRBJ1-4 | 14 | TRBV6-5 | - | TGTGCCAGCAGTTACTCGCCCGGGACCGAAAAACTGTTTTTT | CASSYSPGTEKLFF
- | TRBJ2-2 | 14 | TRBV19 | - | TGTGCCAGTAGTAACTCAATAGGCGCCGGGGAGCTGTTTTTT | CASSNSIGAGELFF
- | TRBJ1-2 | 17 | TRBV20-1 | - | TGCAGTGCTAGAGATCCCCCTATAATGACAGACAACTATGGCTACACCTTC | CSARDPPIMTDNYGYTF
- | TRBJ1-1 | 14 | TRBV4-1 | - | TGCGCCAGCAGCCAAGATTCATTGAACACTGAAGCTTTCTTT | CASSQDSLNTEAFF
- | TRBJ1-2 | 13 | TRBV19 | - | TGTGCCAGTAGTTACCCCGGGATGTATGGCTACACCTTC | CASSYPGMYGYTF
- | TRBJ1-2 | 15 | TRBV7-9 | many | TGTGCCAGCAGTCACCTGAGCACAGAAAATTATGGCTACACCTTC | CASSHLSTENYGYTF
TRBD2 | TRBJ2-3 | 14 | TRBV29-1 | - | TGCAGCGCTGAAACGGGACTCGGGAGGGATACGCAGTATTTT | CSAETGLGRDTQYF
- | TRBJ2-7 | 14 | TRBV5-4 | few | TGTGCCAGCAGCTTGTGGGGGGATACGTACGAGCAGTACTTC | CASSLWGDTYEQYF
TRBD2 | TRBJ2-7 | 14 | TRBV5-6 | - | TGTGCCAGCAGCTCGGGACTAGGGACCTACGAGCAGTACTTC | CASSSGLGTYEQYF
- | TRBJ2-2 | 14 | TRBV2 | - | TGTGCCACGGAGCCCGGGACAACCACCGGGGAGCTGTTTTTT | CATEPGTTTGELFF
- | TRBJ2-7 | 14 | TRBV27 | - | TGTGCCAGCAGTTCCAGACGGGGTGGGTACGAGCAGTACTTC | CASSSRRGGYEQYF